The 32 T cell receptor beta chains given below trace back to one sample, sequenced in a study of OX40 agonist ivuxolimab in advanced cancers. Clones were read by immunoSEQ multiplex PCR, and TCRdb kept only the in-frame ones, dropping some. The repertoire has about 55,000 clones, more than 65% of them found once; the top ten carry 5% to 6.5%. The sample was CD4+ or CD8+ T cells sorted from blood, taken in a trial of the OX40 agonist ivuxolimab. The receptors here all came from an adult with an advanced solid tumor such as melanoma, head and neck, liver or kidney cancer.

The chain uses TRBV6-4 and TRBJ1-5, with 9 nucleotides matching TRBD1. Germline V lookup: CDR1 MRHNA, CDR2 SNTAGT. With V trimmed by 8 bases and J by 3 bases, 8 bases remained unmatched. The CDR3 is 15 residues long. The DNA for the CDR3 is TGTGCCAGCGGTTCGGGACAGGGCTCCAATCAGCCCCAGCATTTT. It translates to CASGSGQGSNQPQHF.

The chain carries TRBV2 and TRBJ2-4; no reliable D call. This CDR3 region has 13 residues. V shed 4 bases and J shed 0 bases, with 4 bases lying between them. Germline CDR1 SNHLY, CDR2 FYNNEI. In DNA, the CDR3 is TGTGCCAGCAGTGGTCTAGCCAAAAACATTCAGTACTTC. It translates to CASSGLAKNIQYF.

The V gene is TRBV11-3, the J gene TRBJ2-3, with unresolved D. Germline CDR1 SGHNT, CDR2 YENEEA. This CDR3 contains 16 residues. The germline V and J ends were trimmed by 7 bases and 1 base, with 18 bases remaining between them. The CDR3: CASILYPHQGTDTQYF. For the CDR3, the DNA is TGTGCCAGCATCTTGTACCCCCATCAGGGCACAGATACGCAGTATTTT.

This chain uses TRBV28 with TRBJ1-1, with unresolved D. Germline V lookup: CDR1 MDHEN, CDR2 SYDVKM. V lost 5 bases to trimming and J lost 4 bases, with 14 bases between them. CDR3 length: 14 amino acids. This CDR3 is CASSAGTRGTEAFF. CDR3 nucleotide sequence: TGTGCCAGCAGTGCCGGAACTCGGGGCACTGAAGCTTTCTTT.

The chain uses TRBV18 and TRBJ1-1; a weak D match, TRBD1 (6 bases). This CDR3 spans 16 amino acids. Germline CDR1 is KGHSH and CDR2 is LQKENI. Trimming removed 4 bases at V and 0 bases at J, with 15 bases between. This chain's CDR3 is CASSRGGGRVNTEAFF. CDR3 nucleotide sequence: TGTGCCAGCTCACGCGGCGGGGGCAGGGTGAACACTGAAGCTTTCTTT.

In regard to this clone: In the same sample, other DNA sequences code for this CDR3. The chain carries TRBV27 and TRBJ2-7; TRBD2 aligns across 10 bases. The CDR3 spans 17 residues. V trimming: 2 bases; J trimming: 4 bases; junction bases outside the gene matches: 11. Germline CDR1 and CDR2: MNHEY and SMNVEV (reference sequence). The DNA of the CDR3 is TGTGCCAGCAGTTTAACAGGGGGAGCGGGAGGGGGGTACGAGCAGTACTTC. Residues: CASSLTGGAGGGYEQYF.

This chain connects TRBV11-2 to TRBJ2-1, with D tentatively TRBD1 or TRBD2 (5 bases each). CDR1 SGHAT and CDR2 FQNNGV come from the germline V gene. The V gene lost 4 bases and the J gene lost 10 bases, with 17 bases spanning the gap. This CDR3 comprises 14 residues. CDR3 sequence (DNA): TGTGCCAGCAGCTCACAGGTCCCCCGGGACGAGCAGTTCTTC. Translation: CASSSQVPRDEQFF.

The J gene is TRBJ2-5, the V gene TRBV7-6; 10 bases map to TRBD2. The V segment lost 4 bases and the J segment 5 bases; nucleotides outside the gene matches: 7. The CDR3 length is 15 residues. Per the germline V gene, CDR1 is SGHVS and CDR2 is FNYEAQ. This CDR3 reads CASSSGVAGGETQYF. The CDR3, as DNA: TGTGCCAGCAGCTCAGGAGTAGCGGGGGGTGAGACCCAGTACTTC. Full variable domain (missing parts from reference TRBV7-6 and TRBJ2-5): GAGVSQSPRYKVTKRGQDVALRCDPISGHVSLYWYRQALGQGPEFLTYFNYEAQQDKSGLPNDRFSAERPEGSISTLTIQRTEQRDSAMYRCASSSGVAGGETQYFGPGTRLLVL.

This clone was seen more than once but under ten times. The CDR3 spells CASSLAGTVSYNEQFF. The CDR3 DNA reads TGTGCCAGCAGCTTGGCCGGGACAGTCTCCTACAATGAGCAGTTCTTC. The genes are TRBV5-4 and TRBJ2-1, with 7 bases that match TRBD1. Germline V gene data show CDR1 as SGHNT and CDR2 as YYREEE (reference sequence). CDR3 length: 16 amino acids. V lost 0 bases and J lost 0; bases outside the gene matches: 3.

This clone was detected only a few times. This sequence joins TRBV7-2 and TRBJ2-4, with unresolved D. Trimming removed 2 bases at V and 8 bases at J, with 7 bases between. Germline CDR1 and CDR2: SGHTA and FQGNSA. This CDR3 contains 12 residues. In nucleotides, the CDR3 is TGTGCCAGCAGCTTATACGGCGACATTCAGTACTTC. Residues: CASSLYGDIQYF.

The chain links TRBV7-6 to TRBJ2-5, with D perhaps given as TRBD1 or TRBD2 (5 bases each). From germline, CDR1 is SGHVS and CDR2 FNYEAQ. Trimming left V 5 bases short and J 7 bases short, with 8 bases between. The CDR3 spans 11 residues. CDR3 bases: TGTGCCAGCAGCCTGAGGGGGACCCAGTACTTC. Amino acid sequence: CASSLRGTQYF.

The gene calls are TRBV27 and TRBJ2-1; 8 bases are a match to TRBD2. Trimming cost V 3 bases and J 2 bases; bases outside gene matches: 3. CDR3 length: 15 amino acids. CDR1 and CDR2 (germline): MNHEY, SMNVEV (reference sequence). Here the CDR3 DNA reads TGTGCCAGCAGTTTTGGTAGCGGGGCCTACAATGAGCAGTTCTTC. The encoded protein is CASSFGSGAYNEQFF.

The V call is TRBV28, the J call TRBJ1-2; TRBD1 is a possible D gene (6 bases). The CDR3 is 12 residues long. The V and J ends lost 4 bases and 4 bases respectively, with 7 bases between them. Per germline, CDR1 MDHEN and CDR2 SYDVKM. CDR3 in amino acids: CASSWTAYGYTF. CDR3 bases: TGTGCCAGCAGTTGGACAGCCTATGGCTACACCTTC.

The chain is built from TRBV2 and TRBJ1-1, with TRBD1 matching 11 bases. The CDR3 covers 15 residues. CDR1 and CDR2 (germline): SNHLY, FYNNEI. V lost 8 bases and J lost 1; bases outside the gene matches: 6. The CDR3 region is CASAGTGGSNTEAFF. CDR3 DNA: TGTGCCAGCGCAGGGACAGGGGGATCGAACACTGAAGCTTTCTTT.

This chain links TRBV7-6 with TRBJ1-5; D gene ambiguous. Per germline, CDR1 SGHVS and CDR2 FNYEAQ. This CDR3 is 13 amino acids long. Trimming removed 3 bases at V and 4 bases at J, with 7 bases between. The CDR3 nucleotides are TGTGCCAGCAGCTTCGGTGCTAATCAGCCCCAGCATTTT. Its translation: CASSFGANQPQHF.

The chain is built from TRBV7-8 and TRBJ2-3, with 10 bases identical to TRBD1. CDR1 and CDR2 from the germline V gene are SGHVS and FQNEAQ. Trimming cost V 4 bases and J 4 bases; bases outside gene matches: 17. The CDR3 covers 19 residues. The CDR3 loop reads CASSSFAPGGQGVADTQYF. As DNA, the CDR3 is TGTGCCAGCAGCTCCTTCGCCCCCGGTGGACAGGGGGTGGCAGATACGCAGTATTTT.

The V and J genes are TRBV5-6 and TRBJ2-7, with D perhaps TRBD1 (6 bases). V lost 3 bases and J lost 0, with 7 bases in between. The length of the CDR3 is 13 residues. Germline V gives CDR1 SGHDT, CDR2 YYEEEE. The CDR3 nucleotides are TGTGCCAGCAGCTCGGGACACTCCTACGAGCAGTACTTC. Its protein is CASSSGHSYEQYF.

The rearrangement joins TRBV28 to TRBJ2-6; D gene uncertain. The germline gives CDR1 MDHEN, CDR2 SYDVKM. This CDR3 has 16 residues. Trimming stripped 4 bases from V and 0 bases from J, with 10 bases between. CDR3 nucleotides: TGTGCCAGCAGTTCCCCGCCGAGCTCTGGGGCCAACGTCCTGACTTTC. Translation gives CASSSPPSSGANVLTF.

The V gene is TRBV27, the J gene TRBJ2-1, with 11 bases aligning to TRBD2. V gave up 7 bases and J gave up 1 base; unmatched junction bases: 6. Germline CDR1 MNHEY, CDR2 SMNVEV (reference sequence). The CDR3 runs 16 residues. The CDR3 bases are TGTGCCAGCAAGGGGACTAGCGGTACTTCCTACAATGAGCAGTTCTTC. Its translation: CASKGTSGTSYNEQFF.

The CDR3 nucleotides are TGTGCCAGCTCACCAGGAAAGGGCGGTGAAAAACTGTTTTTT. It translates to CASSPGKGGEKLFF. The chain has TRBV18 and TRBJ1-4; D remains unclear. The germline V gene encodes CDR1 KGHSH and CDR2 LQKENI. This CDR3 is 14 amino acids long. The V end lost 2 bases, the J end lost 7 bases, and 11 bases lay between the germline ends.

V and J are TRBV6-6 and TRBJ2-7; D is undetermined. The germline V gene has CDR1 MNHNY and CDR2 SVGAGI (reference sequence). Trimming left V 2 bases short and J 0 bases short, with 5 bases between. The CDR3 runs to 13 residues. CDR3 nucleotides: TGTGCCAGCAGTTACGGATTCTCCTACGAGCAGTACTTC. It encodes CASSYGFSYEQYF.

The J gene is TRBJ2-3, the V gene TRBV5-1, with 12 bases identical to TRBD1. Per the germline V gene, CDR1 is SGHRS and CDR2 is YFSETQ. The CDR3 extends over 15 amino acids. The V gene end was trimmed by 5 bases and the J gene end by 4 bases; junction bases not matched to a gene: 5. The CDR3 here is CASRGDRGLADTQYF. CDR3 nucleotide sequence: TGCGCCAGCAGGGGGGACAGGGGGCTCGCAGATACGCAGTATTTT.

The rearrangement uses TRBV4-1 and TRBJ1-5, with D possibly being TRBD1 (6 bases). Germline values: CDR1 MGHRA, CDR2 YSYEKL. This CDR3 contains 16 residues. With 4 bases removed from V and 3 bases from J, the gap between germline ends came to 16 bases. The CDR3 region has the DNA TGCGCCAGCAGCCCCGCGGGAACAGGGTACAATCAGCCCCAGCATTTT. It is translated as CASSPAGTGYNQPQHF.

The chain carries TRBV7-3 and TRBJ2-5, with a tentative D call TRBD1 (6 bases). Between the trimmed V and J ends, which lost 4 bases and 5 bases, there was a span of 14 bases. The CDR3 has 14 amino acids. Looked up from germline, CDR1 is SGHTA and CDR2 is FQGTGA. The CDR3, as DNA: TGTGCCAGCAGCTCCACGGGGCAGGGGGAGACCCAGTACTTC. Residues: CASSSTGQGETQYF.

This clone was seen once. The rearrangement uses TRBV6-6 and TRBJ1-6; tentatively, D is TRBD1 (5 bases). There are 14 residues in the CDR3. From germline, CDR1 is MNHNY and CDR2 SVGAGI (reference sequence). Trimming removed 2 bases at V and 7 bases at J, with 9 bases between. DNA of the CDR3: TGTGCCAGCAGTTACGGGGCGGGAAATTCACCCCTCCACTTT. This translates into CASSYGAGNSPLHF.

The rearrangement links TRBV11-3 to TRBJ2-2; D possibly corresponds to TRBD2 (5 bases). The germline gives CDR1 SGHNT, CDR2 YENEEA. V lost 1 base to trimming and J lost 0 bases, with 18 bases between them. The CDR3 covers 19 residues. CDR3 in amino acids: CASSLGGLEVAANTGELFF. CDR3 coding DNA: TGTGCCAGCAGCTTAGGTGGTTTGGAGGTAGCCGCGAACACCGGGGAGCTGTTTTTT.

The chain has TRBV10-1 and TRBJ2-2, with 8 bases lining up with TRBD2. V shed 5 bases and J 0 bases; nucleotides not matched to a gene: 2. CDR3 length: 15 residues. Germline V gene data show CDR1 as WNHNN and CDR2 as SYGVQD (reference sequence). DNA of the CDR3: TGCGCCAGCAGTAGCGGGAGTACGAACACCGGGGAGCTGTTTTTT. It is translated as CASSSGSTNTGELFF.

The chain recombines TRBV9 with TRBJ1-1; maybe TRBD1 (6 bases). V was shortened by 3 bases and J by 0 bases, with 12 bases between the two germline ends. Germline CDR1 is SGDLS and CDR2 is YYNGEE. CDR3 length: 15 amino acids. The CDR3 nucleotides read TGTGCCAGCAGCGCCCTAGGGGGTATGAACACTGAAGCTTTCTTT. Translation gives CASSALGGMNTEAFF.

In its sample, this clone was seen once. The V gene is TRBV28, the J gene TRBJ2-7; D possibly matches TRBD1 or TRBD2 (5 bases each). Germline V gene data show CDR1 as MDHEN and CDR2 as SYDVKM. The CDR3 is made up of 14 amino acids. The ends were cut back, 8 bases at V and 7 bases at J, with 21 bases in the middle. The chain's CDR3 is CASGRMGEGDEQYF. The CDR3, as DNA: TGTGCCAGCGGACGCATGGGGGAAGGGGATGAGCAGTACTTC.

The chain combines TRBV23-1 with TRBJ2-3, with 10 nucleotides matching TRBD2. TRBV23-1 is given ORF status, its function remaining uncertain. V shed 0 bases, J shed 1 base, and the junction held 4 bases outside the gene matches. The CDR3 covers 17 residues. The CDR3 here is CASSQSSSGRGTDTQYF. The CDR3 DNA reads TGCGCCAGCAGTCAATCGTCCAGCGGGAGGGGCACAGATACGCAGTATTTT.

The chain carries TRBV28 and TRBJ1-3; possible D gene TRBD1, 5 bases. The CDR3 sequence is 14 residues long. Looked up from germline, CDR1 is MDHEN and CDR2 is SYDVKM. V shed 3 bases and J shed 4 bases, with 10 bases lying between them. The CDR3 DNA reads TGTGCCAGCAGTTTTTGGGGGAAAGGAAACACCATATATTTT. Protein: CASSFWGKGNTIYF. Based on the CDR3 plus reference TRBV28 and TRBJ1-3, the full variable domain is DVKVTQSSRYLVKRTGEKVFLECVQDMDHENMFWYRQDPGLGLRLIYFSYDVKMKEKGDIPEGYSVSREKKERFSLILESASTNQTSMYLCASSFWGKGNTIYFGEGSWLTVV.

The V call is TRBV28, the J call TRBJ1-2; D perhaps matches TRBD1 (6 bases). Germline CDR1 MDHEN, CDR2 SYDVKM. The CDR3 extends over 15 amino acids. The ends were cut back, 9 bases at V and 3 bases at J, with 20 bases in the middle. CDR3 sequence: CASYSGTLTDYGYTF. Written as DNA, the CDR3 is TGTGCCAGTTACTCCGGGACACTCACGGACTATGGCTACACCTTC.